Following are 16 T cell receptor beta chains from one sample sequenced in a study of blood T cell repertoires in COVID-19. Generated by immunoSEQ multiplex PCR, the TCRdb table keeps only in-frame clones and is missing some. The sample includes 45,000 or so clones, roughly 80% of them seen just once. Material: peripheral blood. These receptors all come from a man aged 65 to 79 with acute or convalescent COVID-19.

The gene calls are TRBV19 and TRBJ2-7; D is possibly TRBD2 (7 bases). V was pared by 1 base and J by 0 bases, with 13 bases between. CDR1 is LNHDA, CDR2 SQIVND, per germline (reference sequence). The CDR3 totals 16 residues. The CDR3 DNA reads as TGTGCCAGTAGTATAGGTGGGGGGGCCCTCTCCTACGAGCAGTACTTC. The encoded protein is CASSIGGGALSYEQYF.

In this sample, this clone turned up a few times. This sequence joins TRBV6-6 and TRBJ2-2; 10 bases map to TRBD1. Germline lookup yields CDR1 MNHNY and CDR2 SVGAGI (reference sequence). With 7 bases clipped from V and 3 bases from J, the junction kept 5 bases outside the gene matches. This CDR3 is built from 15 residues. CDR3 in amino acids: CASNFGQGDTGELFF. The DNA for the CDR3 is TGTGCCAGCAACTTCGGACAGGGGGACACCGGGGAGCTGTTTTTT.

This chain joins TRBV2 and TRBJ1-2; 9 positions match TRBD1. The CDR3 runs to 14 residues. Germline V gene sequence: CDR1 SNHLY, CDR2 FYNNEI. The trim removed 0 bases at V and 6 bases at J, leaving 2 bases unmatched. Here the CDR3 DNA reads TGTGCCAGCAGTGAAGCTCGGACAGGGGATGGCTACACCTTC. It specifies CASSEARTGDGYTF.

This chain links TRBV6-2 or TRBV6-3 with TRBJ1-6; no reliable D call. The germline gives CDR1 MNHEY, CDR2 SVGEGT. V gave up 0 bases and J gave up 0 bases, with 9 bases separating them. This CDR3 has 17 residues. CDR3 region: CASSYSPRSSYNSPLHF. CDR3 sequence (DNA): TGTGCCAGCAGTTACTCTCCGAGGAGCTCCTATAATTCACCCCTCCACTTT.

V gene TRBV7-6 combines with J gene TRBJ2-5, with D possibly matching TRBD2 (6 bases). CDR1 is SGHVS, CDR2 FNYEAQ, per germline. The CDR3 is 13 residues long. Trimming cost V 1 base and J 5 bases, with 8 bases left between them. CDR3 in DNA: TGTGCCAGCAGCTTAGGCGGGGATGAGACCCAGTACTTC. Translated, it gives CASSLGGDETQYF.

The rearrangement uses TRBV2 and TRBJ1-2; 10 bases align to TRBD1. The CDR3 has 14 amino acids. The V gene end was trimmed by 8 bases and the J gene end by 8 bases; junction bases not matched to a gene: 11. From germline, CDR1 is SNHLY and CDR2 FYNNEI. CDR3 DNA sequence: TGTGCCAGCCTAAGGGACAGGGGAGGTTGGGGCTACACCTTC. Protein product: CASLRDRGGWGYTF.

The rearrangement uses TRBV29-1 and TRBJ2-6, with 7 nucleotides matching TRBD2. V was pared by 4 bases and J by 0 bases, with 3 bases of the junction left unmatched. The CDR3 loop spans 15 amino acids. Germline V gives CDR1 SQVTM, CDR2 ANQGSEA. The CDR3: CSVGASGSGANVLTF. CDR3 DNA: TGCAGCGTTGGGGCTAGCGGCTCTGGGGCCAACGTCCTGACTTTC.

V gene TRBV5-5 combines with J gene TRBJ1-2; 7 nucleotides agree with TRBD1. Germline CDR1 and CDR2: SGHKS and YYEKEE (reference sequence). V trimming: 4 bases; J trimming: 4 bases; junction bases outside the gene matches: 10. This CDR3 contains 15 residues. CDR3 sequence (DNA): TGTGCCAGCAGCCTCCTTATCCGGGACAGCTATGGCTACACCTTC. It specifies CASSLLIRDSYGYTF.

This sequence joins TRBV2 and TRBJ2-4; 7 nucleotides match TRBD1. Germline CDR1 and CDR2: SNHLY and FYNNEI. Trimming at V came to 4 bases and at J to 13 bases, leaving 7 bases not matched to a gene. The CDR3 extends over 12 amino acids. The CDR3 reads CASSGQGTGQYF. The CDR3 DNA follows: TGTGCCAGCAGTGGACAGGGCACGGGGCAGTACTTC. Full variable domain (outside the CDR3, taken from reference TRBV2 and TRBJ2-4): EPEVTQTPSHQVTQMGQEVILRCVPISNHLYFYWYRQILGQKVEFLVSFYNNEISEKSEIFDDQFSVERPDGSNFTLKIRSTKLEDSAMYFCASSGQGTGQYFGAGTRLSVL.

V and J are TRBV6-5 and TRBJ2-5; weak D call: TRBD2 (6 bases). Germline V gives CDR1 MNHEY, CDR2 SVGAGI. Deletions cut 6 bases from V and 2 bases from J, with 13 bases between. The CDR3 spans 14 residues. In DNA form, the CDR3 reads TGTGCCAGCAGGGCCGGGACTTTACAAGAGACCCAGTACTTC. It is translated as CASRAGTLQETQYF.

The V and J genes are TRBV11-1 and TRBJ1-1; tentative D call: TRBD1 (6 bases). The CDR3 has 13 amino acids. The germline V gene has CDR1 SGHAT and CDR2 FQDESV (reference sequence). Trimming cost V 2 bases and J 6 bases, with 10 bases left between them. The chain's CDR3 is CASSLLGGAEAFF. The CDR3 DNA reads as TGTGCCAGCAGCTTACTAGGGGGGGCTGAAGCTTTCTTT. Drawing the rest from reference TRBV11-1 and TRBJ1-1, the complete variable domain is EAEVAQSPRYKITEKSQAVAFWCDPISGHATLYWYRQILGQGPELLVQFQDESVVDDSQLPKDRFSAERLKGVDSTLKIQPAELGDSAMYLCASSLLGGAEAFFGQGTRLTVV.

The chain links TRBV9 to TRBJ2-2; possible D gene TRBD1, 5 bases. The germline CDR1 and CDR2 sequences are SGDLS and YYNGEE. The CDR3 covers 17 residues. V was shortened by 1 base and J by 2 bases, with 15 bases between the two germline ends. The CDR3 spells CASSVRTPNPNTGELFF. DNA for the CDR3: TGTGCCAGCAGCGTAAGGACACCTAATCCCAACACCGGGGAGCTGTTTTTT.

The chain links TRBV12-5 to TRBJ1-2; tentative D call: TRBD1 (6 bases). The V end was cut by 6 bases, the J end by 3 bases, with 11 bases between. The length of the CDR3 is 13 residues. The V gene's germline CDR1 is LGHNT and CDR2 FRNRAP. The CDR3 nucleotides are TGTGCTAGTGGGATACAGGGCCACTATGGCTACACCTTC. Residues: CASGIQGHYGYTF.

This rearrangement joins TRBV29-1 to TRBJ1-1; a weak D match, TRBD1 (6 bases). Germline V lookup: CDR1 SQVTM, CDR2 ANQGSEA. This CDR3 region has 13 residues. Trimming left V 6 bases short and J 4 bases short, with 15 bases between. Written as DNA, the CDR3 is TGCAGCGTCAAACAGGGTTTTGGCACTGAAGCTTTCTTT. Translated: CSVKQGFGTEAFF.

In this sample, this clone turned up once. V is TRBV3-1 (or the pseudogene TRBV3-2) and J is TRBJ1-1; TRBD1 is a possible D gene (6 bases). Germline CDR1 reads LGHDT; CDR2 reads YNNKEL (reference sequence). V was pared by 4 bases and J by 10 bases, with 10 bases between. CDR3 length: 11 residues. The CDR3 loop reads CASSLGGGAFF. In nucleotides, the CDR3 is TGTGCCAGCAGCCTAGGGGGGGGAGCTTTCTTT.

DNA for the CDR3: TGTGCCAGTAGTATACTCGCAGGGTTGCATGGCTACACCTTC. It codes for CASSILAGLHGYTF. The V gene is TRBV19, the J gene TRBJ1-2; possibly TRBD1 for D (5 bases). With 2 bases removed from V and 6 bases from J, the gap between germline ends came to 13 bases. This CDR3 comprises 14 residues. In germline, CDR1 is LNHDA, CDR2 SQIVND (reference sequence).